This T cell receptor beta chain came from a study of T cell responses to AZD1222 COVID-19 vaccine. Study details: It was second doses at about 4 or about 12 weeks that were pooled.

Sequencing used immunoSEQ multiplex PCR; TCRdb keeps in-frame clones, though not all of them. The repertoire holds approximately 190,000 clones, with under 95% as singletons. Study-level findings and limits: Unmutated regions of variants are reportedly targeted by nearly half of spike-specific TCRs. Most donors were white British and more were female, and clonal diversity was possibly underestimated.

The germline gives CDR1 SGHDT, CDR2 YYEEEE. The CDR3 contains 12 residues. With 2 bases removed from V and 6 bases from J, the gap between germline ends came to 9 bases. In regard to this clone: Its antigen is undetermined.

Source: peripheral blood, taken on day 0 of AZD1222 vaccination. The chain joins TRBV5-6 to TRBJ2-7, with D possibly being TRBD1 or TRBD2 (6 bases each). This TCR came from an adult in good health. CDR3 sequence: CASSFGGGEQYF. For the CDR3, the DNA is TGTGCCAGCAGCTTTGGAGGGGGCGAGCAGTACTTC.